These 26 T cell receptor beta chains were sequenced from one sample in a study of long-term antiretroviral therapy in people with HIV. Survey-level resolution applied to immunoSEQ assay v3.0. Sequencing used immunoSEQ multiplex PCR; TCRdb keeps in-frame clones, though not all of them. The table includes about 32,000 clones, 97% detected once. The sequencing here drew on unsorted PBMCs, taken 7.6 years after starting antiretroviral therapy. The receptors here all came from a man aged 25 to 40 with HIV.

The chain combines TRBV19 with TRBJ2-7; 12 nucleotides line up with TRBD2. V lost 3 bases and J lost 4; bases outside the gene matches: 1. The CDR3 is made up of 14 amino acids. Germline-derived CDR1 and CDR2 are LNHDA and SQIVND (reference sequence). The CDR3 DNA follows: TGTGCCAGTAGTATTCTAGCGGGAGGGTACGAGCAGTACTTC. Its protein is CASSILAGGYEQYF. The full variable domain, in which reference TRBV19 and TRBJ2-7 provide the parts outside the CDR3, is DGGITQSPKYLFRKEGQNVTLSCEQNLNHDAMYWYRQDPGQGLRLIYYSQIVNDFQKGDIAEGYSVSREKKESFPLTVTSAQKNPTAFYLCASSILAGGYEQYFGPGTRLTVT.

This CDR3 reads CASSFPQGSGANVLTF. For the CDR3, the DNA is TGTGCCAGCAGCTTTCCTCAGGGGTCTGGGGCCAACGTCCTGACTTTC. The V call is TRBV7-9, the J call TRBJ2-6; maybe TRBD1 (6 bases). V lost 3 bases and J lost 1, with 10 bases in between. CDR1 and CDR2 from the germline V gene are SEHNR and FQNEAQ (reference sequence). The CDR3 runs 16 residues.

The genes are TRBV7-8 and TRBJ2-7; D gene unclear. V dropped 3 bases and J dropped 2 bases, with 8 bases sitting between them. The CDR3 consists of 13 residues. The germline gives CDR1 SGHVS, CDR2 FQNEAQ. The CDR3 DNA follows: TGTGCCAGCAGCTTTGACGCAACCTACGAGCAGTACTTC. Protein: CASSFDATYEQYF.

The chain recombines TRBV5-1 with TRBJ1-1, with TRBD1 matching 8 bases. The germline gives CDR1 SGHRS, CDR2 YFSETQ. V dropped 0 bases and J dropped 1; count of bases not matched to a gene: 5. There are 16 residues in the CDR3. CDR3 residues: CASSLAGGYQNTEAFF. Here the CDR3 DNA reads TGCGCCAGCAGCTTGGCAGGGGGCTACCAGAACACTGAAGCTTTCTTT.

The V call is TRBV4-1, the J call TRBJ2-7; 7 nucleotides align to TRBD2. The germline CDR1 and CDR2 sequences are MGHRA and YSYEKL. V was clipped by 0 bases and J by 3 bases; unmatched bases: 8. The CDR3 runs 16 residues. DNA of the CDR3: TGCGCCAGCAGCCAAGATGGCGGGAGTTTCTTCTACGAGCAGTACTTC. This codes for CASSQDGGSFFYEQYF.

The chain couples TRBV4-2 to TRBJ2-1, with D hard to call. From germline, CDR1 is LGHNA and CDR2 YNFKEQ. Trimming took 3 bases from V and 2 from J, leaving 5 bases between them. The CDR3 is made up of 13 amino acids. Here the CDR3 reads CASSQETYNEQFF. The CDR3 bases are TGTGCCAGCAGCCAGGAAACCTACAATGAGCAGTTCTTC.

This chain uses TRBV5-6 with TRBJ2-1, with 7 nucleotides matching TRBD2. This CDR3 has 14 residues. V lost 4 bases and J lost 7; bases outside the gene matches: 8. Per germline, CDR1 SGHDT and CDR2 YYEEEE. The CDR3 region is CASSLGLVQNEQFF. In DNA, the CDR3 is TGTGCCAGCAGCCTCGGACTAGTCCAGAATGAGCAGTTCTTC.

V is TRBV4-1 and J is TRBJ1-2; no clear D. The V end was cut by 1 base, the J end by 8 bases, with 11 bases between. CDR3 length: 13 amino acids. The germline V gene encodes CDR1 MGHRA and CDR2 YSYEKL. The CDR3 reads CASSQVGLLGYTF. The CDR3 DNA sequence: TGCGCCAGCAGCCAAGTAGGGTTGCTCGGCTACACCTTC.

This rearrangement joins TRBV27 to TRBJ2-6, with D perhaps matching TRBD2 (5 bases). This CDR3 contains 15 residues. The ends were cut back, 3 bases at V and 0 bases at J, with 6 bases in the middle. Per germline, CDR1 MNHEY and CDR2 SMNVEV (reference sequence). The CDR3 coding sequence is TGTGCCAGCAGTTTTCGGGACTCTGGGGCCAACGTCCTGACTTTC. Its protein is CASSFRDSGANVLTF.

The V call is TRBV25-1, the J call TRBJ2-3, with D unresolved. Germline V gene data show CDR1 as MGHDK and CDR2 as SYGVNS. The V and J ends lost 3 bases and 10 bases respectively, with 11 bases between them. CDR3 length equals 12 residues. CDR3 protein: CASSEYYSSQYF. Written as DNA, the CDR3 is TGTGCCAGCAGTGAGTACTACTCATCGCAGTATTTT. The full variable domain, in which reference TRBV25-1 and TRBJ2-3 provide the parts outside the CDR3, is EADIYQTPRYLVIGTGKKITLECSQTMGHDKMYWYQQDPGMELHLIHYSYGVNSTEKGDLSSESTVSRIRTEHFPLTLESARPSHTSQYLCASSEYYSSQYFGPGTRLTVL.

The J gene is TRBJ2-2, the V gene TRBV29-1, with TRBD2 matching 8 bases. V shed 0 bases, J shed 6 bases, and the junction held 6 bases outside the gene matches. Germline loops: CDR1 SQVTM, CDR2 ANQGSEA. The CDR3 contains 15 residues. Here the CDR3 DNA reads TGCAGCGTTGAAGATCTAGGGACTAGGGCCGGGGAGCTGTTTTTT. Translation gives CSVEDLGTRAGELFF.

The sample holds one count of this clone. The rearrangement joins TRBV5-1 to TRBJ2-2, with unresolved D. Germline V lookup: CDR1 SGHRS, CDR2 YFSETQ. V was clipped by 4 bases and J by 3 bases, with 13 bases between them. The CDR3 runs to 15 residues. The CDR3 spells CASSQGLTYTGELFF. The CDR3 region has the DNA TGCGCCAGCAGCCAAGGTCTGACCTACACCGGGGAGCTGTTTTTT.

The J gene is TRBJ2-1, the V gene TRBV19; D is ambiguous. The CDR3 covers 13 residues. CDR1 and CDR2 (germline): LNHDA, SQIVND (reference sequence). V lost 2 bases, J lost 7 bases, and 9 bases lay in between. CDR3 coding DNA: TGTGCCAGTAGTATAATAATGCATAATGAGCAGTTCTTC. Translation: CASSIIMHNEQFF.

This CDR3 is CASRRTGGAFF. CDR3 sequence (DNA): TGTGCCAGCAGGAGGACAGGAGGGGCTTTCTTT. The gene calls are TRBV6-5 and TRBJ1-1; 7 nucleotides align to TRBD1. The junction had 6 bases not matched to a gene; V was cut back by 6 bases and J by 11 bases. Germline CDR1 reads MNHEY; CDR2 reads SVGAGI. The CDR3 is made up of 11 amino acids.

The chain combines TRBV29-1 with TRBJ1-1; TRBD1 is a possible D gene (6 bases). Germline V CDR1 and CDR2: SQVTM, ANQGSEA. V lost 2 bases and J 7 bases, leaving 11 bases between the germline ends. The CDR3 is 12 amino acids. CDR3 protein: CSVEIGGLEAFF. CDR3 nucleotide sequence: TGCAGCGTTGAAATAGGGGGGCTTGAAGCTTTCTTT.

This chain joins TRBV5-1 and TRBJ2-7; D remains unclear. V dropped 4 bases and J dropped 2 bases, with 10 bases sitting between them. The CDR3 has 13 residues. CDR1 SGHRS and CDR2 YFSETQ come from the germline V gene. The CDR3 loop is CASSLTPAYEQYF. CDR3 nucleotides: TGCGCCAGCAGCCTCACCCCTGCCTACGAGCAGTACTTC. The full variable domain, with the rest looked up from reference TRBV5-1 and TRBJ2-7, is KAGVTQTPRYLIKTRGQQVTLSCSPISGHRSVSWYQQTPGQGLQFLFEYFSETQRNKGNFPGRFSGRQFSNSRSEMNVSTLELGDSALYLCASSLTPAYEQYFGPGTRLTVT.

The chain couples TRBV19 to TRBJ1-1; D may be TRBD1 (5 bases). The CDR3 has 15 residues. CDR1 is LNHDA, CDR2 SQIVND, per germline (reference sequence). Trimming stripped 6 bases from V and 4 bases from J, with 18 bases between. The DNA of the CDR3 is TGTGCCAGTAGCAAGTTGCTCACAGGTGGCACTGAAGCTTTCTTT. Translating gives CASSKLLTGGTEAFF.

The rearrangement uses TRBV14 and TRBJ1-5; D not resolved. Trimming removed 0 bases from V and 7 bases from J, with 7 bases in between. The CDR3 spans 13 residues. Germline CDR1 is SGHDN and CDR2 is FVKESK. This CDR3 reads CASSQEIGQPQHF. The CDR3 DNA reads TGTGCCAGCAGCCAAGAGATCGGACAGCCCCAGCATTTT.

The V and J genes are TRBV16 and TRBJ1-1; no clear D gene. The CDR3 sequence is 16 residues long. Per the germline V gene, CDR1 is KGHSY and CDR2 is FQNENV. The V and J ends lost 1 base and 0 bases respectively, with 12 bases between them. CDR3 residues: CASSQYAGYMNTEAFF. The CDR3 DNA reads TGTGCCAGCAGCCAATACGCGGGCTACATGAACACTGAAGCTTTCTTT.

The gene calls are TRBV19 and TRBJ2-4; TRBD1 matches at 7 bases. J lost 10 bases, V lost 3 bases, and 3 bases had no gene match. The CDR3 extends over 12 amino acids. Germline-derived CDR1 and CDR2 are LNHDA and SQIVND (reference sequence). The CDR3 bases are TGTGCCAGTAGTATCCGGGACAGAATTCAGTACTTC. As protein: CASSIRDRIQYF.

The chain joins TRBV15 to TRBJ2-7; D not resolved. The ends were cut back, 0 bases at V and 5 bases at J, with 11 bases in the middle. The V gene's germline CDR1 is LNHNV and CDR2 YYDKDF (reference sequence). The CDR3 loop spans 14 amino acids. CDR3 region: CATSRENRVHEQYF. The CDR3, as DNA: TGTGCCACCAGCAGAGAAAATAGGGTCCACGAGCAGTACTTC.

The CDR3 region is CASSLPTGELFF. As DNA, the CDR3 is TGTGCCAGCAGCCTCCCGACCGGGGAGCTGTTTTTT. The chain carries TRBV7-2 and TRBJ2-2; D is ambiguous. Germline V CDR1 and CDR2: SGHTA, FQGNSA. Trimming took off 5 bases at V and 5 bases at J, with 6 bases between the two ends. The CDR3 is 12 residues long. Looking up the rest from reference TRBV7-2 and TRBJ2-2 gives the full variable domain: GAGVSQSPSNKVTEKGKDVELRCDPISGHTALYWYRQSLGQGLEFLIYFQGNSAPDKSGLPSDRFSAERTGGSVSTLTIQRTQQEDSAVYLCASSLPTGELFFGEGSRLTVL.

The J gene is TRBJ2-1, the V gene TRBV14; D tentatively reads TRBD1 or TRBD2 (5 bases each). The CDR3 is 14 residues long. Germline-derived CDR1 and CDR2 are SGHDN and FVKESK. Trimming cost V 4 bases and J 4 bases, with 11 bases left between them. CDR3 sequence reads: CASSPRDQYNEQFF. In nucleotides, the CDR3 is TGTGCCAGCAGCCCCCGGGACCAATACAATGAGCAGTTCTTC.

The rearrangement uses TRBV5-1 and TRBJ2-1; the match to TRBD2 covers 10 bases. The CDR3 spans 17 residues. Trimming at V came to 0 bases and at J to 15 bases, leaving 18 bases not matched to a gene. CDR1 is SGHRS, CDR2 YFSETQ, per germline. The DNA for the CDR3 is TGCGCCAGCAGCTTGGTCGTTCTTAGCGGGGGGCCAGAACGTCGGTTCTTC. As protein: CASSLVVLSGGPERRFF.

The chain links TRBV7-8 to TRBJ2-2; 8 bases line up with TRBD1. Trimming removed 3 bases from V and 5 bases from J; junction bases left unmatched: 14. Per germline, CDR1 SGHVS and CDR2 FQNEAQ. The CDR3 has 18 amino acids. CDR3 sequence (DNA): TGTGCCAGCAGCTTTGGCCGTCGGGGACAGGCTAGGACCGGGGAGCTGTTTTTT. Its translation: CASSFGRRGQARTGELFF.

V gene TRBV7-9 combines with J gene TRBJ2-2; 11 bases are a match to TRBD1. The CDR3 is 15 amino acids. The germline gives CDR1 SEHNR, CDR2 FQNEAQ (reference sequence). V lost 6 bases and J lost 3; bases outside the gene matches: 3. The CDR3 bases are TGTGCCAGCAGGTGGACAGGGGGCGACACCGGGGAGCTGTTTTTT. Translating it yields CASRWTGGDTGELFF.